Following are 18 T cell receptor beta chains from one sample sequenced in a study of T-cell reconstitution after alpha-beta-depleted transplantation in children. This sample's TCRbeta library carried unique molecular identifier barcodes. In TCRdb, the PCR reads were re-called with MiXCR into one record per CDR3 protein. The table records approximately 240,000 distinct CDR3 sequences, 8% to 9.5% of them present only once. Sequences were derived from PBMCs from the stem cell graft donor, sampled from the stem cell graft. The receptors were sampled from a human donor who donated a stem cell graft to a child with acute lymphoblastic leukemia.

This clonotype appeared a few times. V is TRBV7-9 and J is TRBJ2-1; 8 positions match TRBD2. V gave up 3 bases and J gave up 6 bases; unmatched junction bases: 7. CDR3 size: 15 residues. CDR1 and CDR2 from the germline V gene are SEHNR and FQNEAQ (reference sequence). DNA for the CDR3: TGTGCCAGCAGCTTTAGCGGGGTTTATCCCAATGAGCAGTTCTTC. This codes for CASSFSGVYPNEQFF.

The chain joins TRBV2 to TRBJ1-4; 8 nucleotides align to TRBD1. The J segment lost 6 bases and the V segment lost 9 bases, leaving 9 bases of the junction unmatched. CDR1 and CDR2 from the germline V gene are SNHLY and FYNNEI. The CDR3 contains 14 residues. The CDR3 sequence: CASSHRGFDEKLFF. Here the CDR3 DNA reads TGTGCCAGTTCACACAGGGGGTTTGATGAAAAACTGTTTTTT.

The chain recombines TRBV20-1 with TRBJ1-1; TRBD1 aligns across 9 bases. This CDR3 is 14 amino acids long. From germline, CDR1 is DFQATT and CDR2 SNEGSKA (reference sequence). J was trimmed by 5 bases and V by 1 base; bases with no gene match: 5. The CDR3 coding sequence is TGCAGTGCTAGAGTGACAGGGGGATTTACTGAAGCTTTCTTT. Its protein product is CSARVTGGFTEAFF.

This clonotype was observed a few times. V gene TRBV5-1 combines with J gene TRBJ2-7, with 7 bases lining up with TRBD2. This CDR3 is built from 18 residues. J gave up 1 base and V 2 bases, and 15 bases lay outside the gene matches. CDR1 and CDR2 (germline): SGHRS, YFSETQ. The CDR3 DNA reads as TGCGCCAGCAGCTTTTCCCCCCGTAGCGGGCGACGGTCCTACGAGCAGTACTTC. Translating it yields CASSFSPRSGRRSYEQYF.

This clonotype was counted only a few times. V gene TRBV12-3 or TRBV12-4 combines with J gene TRBJ1-1; D gene unclear. The CDR3 is 13 amino acids. Trimming removed 5 bases at V and 8 bases at J, with 15 bases between. The CDR3 nucleotides are TGTGCCAGCAGTGCAGGACGTAGGGTGGAAGCTTTCTTT. Protein product: CASSAGRRVEAFF.

This clonotype has at least ten counts. The V and J genes are TRBV9 and TRBJ2-5, with TRBD1 matching over 8 bases. Trimming took 0 bases from V and 2 from J; bases not matched to a gene: 3. Germline CDR1 SGDLS, CDR2 YYNGEE. The CDR3 is 15 residues long. DNA of the CDR3: TGTGCCAGCAGCGTAGATCGGACAGGGCAAGAGACCCAGTACTTC. It is translated as CASSVDRTGQETQYF.

V is TRBV7-2 and J is TRBJ2-7; no definite D call. V lost 2 bases to trimming and J lost 2 bases, with 4 bases between them. CDR1 and CDR2 (germline): SGHTA, FQGNSA. This CDR3 region has 12 residues. The CDR3: CASSLTPYEQYF. The CDR3 coding sequence is TGTGCCAGCAGCTTAACCCCCTACGAGCAGTACTTC.

This clonotype was seen at least ten times. The chain carries TRBV7-9 and TRBJ1-1, with D possibly matching TRBD1 (6 bases). Trimming took 5 bases from V and 1 from J, leaving 8 bases between them. The germline CDR1 and CDR2 sequences are SEHNR and FQNEAQ (reference sequence). The length of the CDR3 is 13 residues. DNA of the CDR3: TGTGCCAGCAGCCGGGACACGAACACTGAAGCTTTCTTT. It is translated as CASSRDTNTEAFF.

This clonotype was detected many times. The rearrangement joins TRBV6-2 or TRBV6-3 to TRBJ2-1, with D maybe TRBD1 (6 bases). The CDR3 runs 16 residues. Germline-derived CDR1 and CDR2 are MNHEY and SVGEGT. The germline V and J ends were trimmed by 2 bases and 9 bases, with 20 bases remaining between them. CDR3 sequence reads: CASSYHLTGGVGEQFF. The CDR3 DNA reads as TGTGCCAGCAGTTACCACCTGACAGGTGGGGTCGGTGAGCAGTTCTTC.

This clonotype was detected only a few times. The rearrangement links TRBV19 to TRBJ2-5; TRBD2 agrees at 7 bases. This CDR3 contains 17 residues. Germline values: CDR1 LNHDA, CDR2 SQIVND (reference sequence). The junction had 7 bases not matched to a gene; V was cut back by 0 bases and J by 0 bases. CDR3 bases: TGTGCCAGTAGTATAGAGGCTAGCGGATCGTACCAAGAGACCCAGTACTTC. As protein: CASSIEASGSYQETQYF.

This clonotype has a count of ten or more. The chain joins TRBV14 to TRBJ1-1, with D unclear. The germline V gene has CDR1 SGHDN and CDR2 FVKESK. V was cut by 0 bases and J by 1 base, with 6 bases left in between. There are 14 residues in the CDR3. This chain's CDR3 is CASSQDTGNTEAFF. In DNA form, the CDR3 reads TGTGCCAGCAGCCAAGATACCGGGAACACTGAAGCTTTCTTT.

The chain combines TRBV5-1 with TRBJ2-1, with TRBD2 identical over 8 bases. Unmatched junction bases numbered 6, after V lost 0 bases and J lost 1 base. From germline, CDR1 is SGHRS and CDR2 YFSETQ. CDR3 length: 17 amino acids. The CDR3 DNA reads as TGCGCCAGCAGCTTGGCCCATGCGGGGGGATCCTACAATGAGCAGTTCTTC. Translating it yields CASSLAHAGGSYNEQFF.

This clonotype was seen only a few times. The chain joins TRBV10-3 to TRBJ2-7; 8 bases fit TRBD2. The germline V gene encodes CDR1 ENHRY and CDR2 SYGVKD. The CDR3 spans 15 residues. J gave up 2 bases and V 0 bases, and 3 bases lay outside the gene matches. CDR3 DNA sequence: TGTGCCATCAGTGAGTCCGGGGGGGTCACCTACGAGCAGTACTTC. It specifies CAISESGGVTYEQYF.

In this sample, this clonotype turned up many times. The genes are TRBV11-2 and TRBJ1-6; a possible D gene is TRBD1 (6 bases). The CDR3 loop spans 14 amino acids. Germline loops: CDR1 SGHAT, CDR2 FQNNGV. The V end was cut by 0 bases, the J end by 14 bases, with 14 bases between. CDR3 region: CASSLDTGGMTLHF. The CDR3, as DNA: TGTGCCAGCAGCTTAGATACGGGGGGCATGACCCTCCACTTT.

This clonotype has just a few counts. The CDR3 DNA follows: TGTGCCAGCAGACCCTGGGGGGCGAGCAAGCAGTACTTC. It translates to CASRPWGASKQYF. V and J are TRBV7-9 and TRBJ2-7; D may match TRBD1 or TRBD2 (6 bases each). Trimming removed 6 bases at V and 8 bases at J, with 17 bases between. The CDR3 is made up of 13 amino acids. Germline V gene data show CDR1 as SEHNR and CDR2 as FQNEAQ (reference sequence).

This clonotype was detected a few times. CDR3 DNA: TGTGCCAGCAGCCCTGGACAGGGGGGGAGGTGGGCCAAAAACATTCAGTACTTC. Its protein is CASSPGQGGRWAKNIQYF. The chain has TRBV5-6 and TRBJ2-4; 10 bases are a match to TRBD1. Germline V gives CDR1 SGHDT, CDR2 YYEEEE. CDR3 size: 18 residues. V shed 4 bases and J 1 base; nucleotides not matched to a gene: 11. The whole variable domain, filled in from reference TRBV5-6 and TRBJ2-4, reads DAGVTQSPTHLIKTRGQQVTLRCSPKSGHDTVSWYQQALGQGPQFIFQYYEEEERQRGNFPDRFSGHQFPNYSSELNVNALLLGDSALYLCASSPGQGGRWAKNIQYFGAGTRLSVL.

The V and J genes are TRBV24-1 and TRBJ2-7, with no clear D. This CDR3 is built from 15 residues. The germline V gene has CDR1 KGHDR and CDR2 SFDVKD. Trimming removed 2 bases at V and 6 bases at J, with 16 bases between. Written as DNA, the CDR3 is TGTGCCACCAGTGATTCGGGCCCTGGTAGGGCCGAGCAGTACTTC. This sequence encodes CATSDSGPGRAEQYF.

This clonotype was counted ten times or more. J is TRBJ2-2 and V is TRBV20-1; D not certain. Trimming shortened V by 0 bases and J by 3 bases, and 8 bases separated the two germline ends. The V gene's germline CDR1 is DFQATT and CDR2 SNEGSKA (reference sequence). This CDR3 contains 14 residues. This CDR3 reads CSARDLLDTGELFF. DNA for the CDR3: TGCAGTGCTAGAGACCTTCTAGACACCGGGGAGCTGTTTTTT.